The clone carrying this T cell receptor beta chain appeared a few times. Its matching antigen is unknown. The protocol was immunoSEQ multiplex PCR, while the TCRdb copy is restricted to in-frame clones and leaves out a portion. The sample contains 7,000 or so clones, approximately 79% of which appear only once. The entry originates in a study of neoadjuvant nivolumab and ipilimumab in lung cancer. The study, taken as a whole, reports: A small number of samples were TCR sequenced. Only two of four nivolumab-treated tumors gained richness and clonality by surgery.

Trimming took off 6 bases at V and 4 bases at J, with 18 bases between the two ends. CDR1 is KGHSH and CDR2 is LQKENI in the germline V gene. The CDR3 has 15 residues. The receptor's source is an adult with non-small cell lung cancer. Material: tumor tissue, obtained after neoadjuvant nivolumab, alone or with ipilimumab, at or shortly before surgery. The J gene is TRBJ1-2, the V gene TRBV18, with D maybe TRBD1 (5 bases). CDR3 nucleotide sequence: TGTGCCAGCTCGCTGACAGTCGAACGGAGCTATGGCTACACCTTC. Translating gives CASSLTVERSYGYTF.